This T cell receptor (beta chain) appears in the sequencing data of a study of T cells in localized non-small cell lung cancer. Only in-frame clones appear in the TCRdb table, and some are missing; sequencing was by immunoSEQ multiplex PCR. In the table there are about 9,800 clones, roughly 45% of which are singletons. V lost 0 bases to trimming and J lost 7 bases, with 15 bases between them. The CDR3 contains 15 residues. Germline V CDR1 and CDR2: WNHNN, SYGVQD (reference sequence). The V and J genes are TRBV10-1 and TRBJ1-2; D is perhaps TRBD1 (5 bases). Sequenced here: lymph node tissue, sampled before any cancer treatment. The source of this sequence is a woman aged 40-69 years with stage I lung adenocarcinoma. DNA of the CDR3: TGCGCCAGCAGTGAGTCCGTAGGGGCGCCGAGTGGCTACACCTTC. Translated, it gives CASSESVGAPSGYTF.